Detailed here is one TCR beta chain. A few counts support this clonotype. The antigen it recognizes is unknown. Base qualities are not provided; no much larger clone lies one nucleotide away. At the junction V is shortened by 0 bases and J by 1 base, with 8 bases in between. Including the terminal cysteine and phenylalanine, the CDR3 comprises 15 residues. Only the CDR3 region is kept as DNA, spanning 45 bases read in frame from base 1. Taken from the germline V gene (reference sequence), the CDR1 and CDR2 loops are SGHNT and YYREEE. The donors came from RACIN, which was a single-arm phase I dose-escalation trial that paired nivolumab and ipilimumab with aspirin, low-dose cyclophosphamide and low-dose radiotherapy. Eligible patients had advanced, TIL-negative solid tumors. This record belongs to a study of low-dose radiotherapy and immunotherapy resistance in tumors (dated by TCRdb to the early 2020s). A note on the overall study: Patients in Cohort 1 were given 0.5 Gy per fraction every 2 weeks, and the prescribed total PTV dose was 6.5 Gy. For Cohort 2, the dose was 1 Gy per fraction given every two weeks, adding up to 13 Gy in total across 26 weeks. Patients were given nivolumab as a 240 mg flat dose every two weeks and ipilimumab at 1 mg/kg every six weeks, with both drugs delivered intravenously. Intravenous cyclophosphamide at 200 mg/m2 was administered every two weeks, one day ahead of each radiation and immunotherapy administration. Patients took aspirin 300 mg orally once daily for four cycles, starting on cycle 1 day 1. Randomization of trial participants into treatment groups was not performed. Eight patients were included in the translational analysis, namely three from the first dose cohort plus the first five from the second dose cohort.

Superscript III and a set of TRAV- and TRBV-specific primers were used to synthesize first-strand cDNA, so that both TCRalpha and TCRbeta chains were covered. A roughly 19-cycle PCR with Phusion amplified the TCRs, pairing a constant-region primer with the adapter that was attached to the V primers. Amplification of the isolated mRNA was done with the MessageAmp II aRNA Amplification Kit, which involved a roughly 16-hour in vitro transcription at 37 degrees C. The Dynabeads mRNA DIRECT Purification Kit was used to isolate the mRNA for TCR sequencing. Indexed Illumina adapters were added in a second Phusion PCR of 25 to 30 cycles, after which AMPure XP beads were used to purify the products. In the source study's methods: Using custom Perl scripts, TCR sequences encoding the same protein were pooled, out-of-frame sequences were removed, and the abundance of each clonotype was computed. Any TCR sequence supported by only a single read was excluded from analysis. Shannon entropy, Gini index, clonality, richness, and the frequency of TCRs shared between repertoires were included as repertoire metrics. TCRdb passed the public sequencing reads through fastp at Q25 and MiXCR, retaining productive beta sequences. Here each entry gathers all rows of one CDR3 protein and keeps the most common genes and DNA. The V and J calls were not made by the authors but by TCRdb's processing. The sample contains 8,500 to 14,000 distinct CDR3 sequences, about half of them found a single time. 6.5% to 10% of the sample lies in the top ten.

The chain is encoded by TRBV5-4 joined to TRBJ2-1; the D gene remains uncertain. The receptor was isolated from a human donor with advanced metastatic prostate, ovarian, gallbladder or colorectal cancer (not recorded which). This table probably holds off-target reads from a library built for another chain. In nucleotides, the sequence is TGTGCCAGCAGCTTGGCCGTAGGTTCCTACAATGAGCAGTTCTTC. Its translation is CASSLAVGSYNEQFF.